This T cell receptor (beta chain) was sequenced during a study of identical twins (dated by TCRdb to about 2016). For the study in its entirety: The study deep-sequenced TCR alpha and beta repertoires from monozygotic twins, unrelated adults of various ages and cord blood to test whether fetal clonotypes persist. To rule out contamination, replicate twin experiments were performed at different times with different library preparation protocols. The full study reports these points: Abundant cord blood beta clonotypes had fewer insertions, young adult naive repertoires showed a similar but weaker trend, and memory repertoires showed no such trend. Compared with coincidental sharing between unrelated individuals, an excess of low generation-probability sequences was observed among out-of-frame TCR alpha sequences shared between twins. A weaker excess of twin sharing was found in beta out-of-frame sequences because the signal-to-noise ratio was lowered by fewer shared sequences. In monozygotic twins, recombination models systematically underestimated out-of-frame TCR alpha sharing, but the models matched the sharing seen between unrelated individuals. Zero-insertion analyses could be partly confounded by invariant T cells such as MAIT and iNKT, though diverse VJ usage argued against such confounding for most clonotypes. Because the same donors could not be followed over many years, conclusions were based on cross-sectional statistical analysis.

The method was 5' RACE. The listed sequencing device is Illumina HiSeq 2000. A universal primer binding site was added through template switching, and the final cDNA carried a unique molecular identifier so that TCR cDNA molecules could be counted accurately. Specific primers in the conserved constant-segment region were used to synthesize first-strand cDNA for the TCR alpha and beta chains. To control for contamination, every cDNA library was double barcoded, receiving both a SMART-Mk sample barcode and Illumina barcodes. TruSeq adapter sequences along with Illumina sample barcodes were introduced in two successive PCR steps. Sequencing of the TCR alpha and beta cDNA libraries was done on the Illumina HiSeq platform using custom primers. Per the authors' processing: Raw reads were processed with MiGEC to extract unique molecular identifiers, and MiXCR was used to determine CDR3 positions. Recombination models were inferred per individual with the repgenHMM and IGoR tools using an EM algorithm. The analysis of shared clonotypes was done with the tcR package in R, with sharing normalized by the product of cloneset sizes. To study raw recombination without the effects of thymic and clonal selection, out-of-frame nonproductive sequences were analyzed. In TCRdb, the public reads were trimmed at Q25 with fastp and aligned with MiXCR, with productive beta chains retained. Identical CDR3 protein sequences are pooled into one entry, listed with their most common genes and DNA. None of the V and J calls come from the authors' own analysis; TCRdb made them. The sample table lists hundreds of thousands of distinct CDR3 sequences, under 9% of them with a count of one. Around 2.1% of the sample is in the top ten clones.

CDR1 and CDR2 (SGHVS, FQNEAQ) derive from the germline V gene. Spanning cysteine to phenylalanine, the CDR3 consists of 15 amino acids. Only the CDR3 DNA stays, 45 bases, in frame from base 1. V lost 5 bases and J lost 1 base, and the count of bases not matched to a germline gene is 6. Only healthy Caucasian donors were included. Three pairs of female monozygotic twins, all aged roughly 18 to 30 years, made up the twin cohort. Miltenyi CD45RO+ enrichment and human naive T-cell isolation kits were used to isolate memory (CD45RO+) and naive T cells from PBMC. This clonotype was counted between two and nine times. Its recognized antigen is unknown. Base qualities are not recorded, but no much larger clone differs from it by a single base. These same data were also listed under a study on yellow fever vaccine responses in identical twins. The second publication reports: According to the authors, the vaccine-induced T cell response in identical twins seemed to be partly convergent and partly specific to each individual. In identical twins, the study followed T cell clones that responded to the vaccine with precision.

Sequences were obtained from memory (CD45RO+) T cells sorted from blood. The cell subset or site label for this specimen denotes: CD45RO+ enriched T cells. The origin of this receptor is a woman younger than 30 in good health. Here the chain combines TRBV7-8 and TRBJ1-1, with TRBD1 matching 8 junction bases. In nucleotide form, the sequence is TGTGCCAGCAGCCGGGGACAGGACAAGAACACTGAAGCTTTCTTT. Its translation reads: CASSRGQDKNTEAFF.